These T cell receptor beta chains were read from a single sample in a study of blood T cell repertoires in COVID-19. Sequencing was performed with immunoSEQ multiplex PCR; in TCRdb, only in-frame clones are kept and a portion is missing. Of 250,000 to 400,000 clones detected, more than 70% appear once; the ten largest clones hold approximately 5.3%. Material: PBMCs or T cells enriched from blood (not recorded which). These receptors all come from a woman aged 25-40 years who had recovered from COVID-19. Each CDR3 is given with its conserved first and last residue. The order of the fields is J gene, V gene, D gene, clone size, CDR3 DNA, CDR3 protein. D genes are given only for firm matches. Size is omitted from some rows. Given values are once, few, many or a class for expanded clones.

TRBJ1-5	TRBV13	-	-	TGTGCCAGCAGCTTTGGACAGCGGGAGGATCAGCCCCAGCATTTT	CASSFGQREDQPQHF
TRBJ2-7	TRBV28	TRBD1	-	TGTGCCAGCAGTTTTGGGACAGGGAGAAGCTCCTACGAGCAGTACTTC	CASSFGTGRSSYEQYF
TRBJ1-1	TRBV18	-	-	TGTGCCAGCTCACCGACAGCGGGGTCGAACACTGAAGCTTTCTTT	CASSPTAGSNTEAFF
TRBJ1-1	TRBV4-1	-	many	TGCGCCAGCAGGCAACAGGGGAACACTGAAGCTTTCTTT	CASRQQGNTEAFF
TRBJ2-4	TRBV19	TRBD2	-	TGTGCCAGTACCGGGGGGTCCCTAGCCAAAAACATTCAGTACTTC	CASTGGSLAKNIQYF
TRBJ1-5	TRBV28	-	-	TGTGCCAGCAGTCCGATCTCACAGGGAAGGAGGCAGCCCCAGCATTTT	CASSPISQGRRQPQHF
TRBJ1-6	TRBV27	TRBD1	-	TGTGCCAGCAGCCTAGACAGGGTTTCACCCCTCCACTTT	CASSLDRVSPLHF
TRBJ2-3	TRBV4-3	TRBD2	-	TGCGCCAGCAGCCGACGACTAGCGGGGGTGACAGATACGCAGTATTTT	CASSRRLAGVTDTQYF
TRBJ2-7	TRBV23-1	-	-	TGCGCCAGCAGTCGTTGGACAGAACAGTCCTACGAGCAGTACTTC	CASSRWTEQSYEQYF
TRBJ1-2	TRBV11-2	-	-	TGTGCCAGCAGCGGCCTTACTAACTATGGCTACACCTTC	CASSGLTNYGYTF
TRBJ2-5	TRBV3-1/TRBV3-2	TRBD2	-	TGTGCCAGCAGCCAACTTCGACTAGCGGAAGAGACCCAGTACTTC	CASSQLRLAEETQYF
TRBJ2-5	TRBV2	TRBD1	once	TGTGCCAGCAGCCTACAGACAGGGGCAGGCGAGACCCAGTACTTC	CASSLQTGAGETQYF
TRBJ2-3	TRBV18	-	-	TGTGCCAGCTCACCCCCCGGGGGGCTCCGCACAGATACGCAGTATTTT	CASSPPGGLRTDTQYF
TRBJ1-3	TRBV28	-	-	TGTGCCAGCAGTCTCCGCTGGGGAGGAACCTCTGGAAACACCATATATTTT	CASSLRWGGTSGNTIYF
TRBJ1-2	TRBV18	TRBD1	-	TGTGCCAGCTCAACGGGACAGGGGGAAGGCTACACCTTC	CASSTGQGEGYTF
TRBJ1-2	TRBV6-5	-	once	TGTGCCAGCAGTTACTCGGCCAGCGGAGTCCAGGGCTACACCTTC	CASSYSASGVQGYTF
TRBJ2-2	TRBV19	TRBD2	-	TGTGCCAGTAGTAGCGGGGGAACCGGGGAGCTGTTTTTT	CASSSGGTGELFF
TRBJ1-5	TRBV7-9	TRBD1	-	TGTGCCAGCAGCCGGGACAGGGAAACCAATCAGCCCCAGCATTTT	CASSRDRETNQPQHF
TRBJ2-7	TRBV15	-	-	TGTGCCACCAGCAGAGGGGGGCGGATTAGCGAGCAGTACTTC	CATSRGGRISEQYF
TRBJ2-3	TRBV7-9	TRBD1	many	TGTGCCAGCAGCCCCAACAGGGGAAACACAGATACGCAGTATTTT	CASSPNRGNTDTQYF
TRBJ1-5	TRBV19	-	-	TGTGCCAGTAGTATAGGGGAGTGGCAAGGACGGGGCAATCAGCCCCAGCATTTT	CASSIGEWQGRGNQPQHF
TRBJ1-1	TRBV6-5	TRBD1	-	TGTGCCAGCAGGGGCGCAGGGGGACGGACTGAAGCTTTCTTT	CASRGAGGRTEAFF
TRBJ1-5	TRBV2	TRBD1	few	TGTGCCAGCAGTGCAGGGACAGGGCCCCCATGGAGCAATCAGCCCCAGCATTTT	CASSAGTGPPWSNQPQHF
TRBJ1-2	TRBV28	-	-	TGTGCCAGCAACCGAAGGGGGGGGCCGAGCTATGGCTACACCTTC	CASNRRGGPSYGYTF